This is a list of T cell receptor beta chains from one sample in a study of T cells after yellow fever vaccination. TCRdb itself ran the 5' RACE reads through MiXCR, one entry per CDR3 protein. Among 68,000 or so distinct CDR3 sequences listed, around 7% were seen once. Material: CD8+ T cells sorted from PBMCs, obtained about 49 days after the first yellow fever vaccination. Receptor source: a man between 18 and 35 years old who received the YFV17D yellow fever vaccine. The CDR3 runs from the conserved cysteine through the conserved F or W. Fields, in order: D gene, V gene, clone size, J gene, CDR3 DNA, CDR3 protein. D genes are given only for firm matches. Only some rows state a clone size, as once, few, many or a class for expanded clones.

TRBD1	TRBV27	few	TRBJ1-6	TGTGCCAGTAAACCGGGACAGACAAATTCACCCCTCCACTTT	CASKPGQTNSPLHF
.	TRBV24-1	.	TRBJ1-2	TGTGCCACCAGTGATTCTTACGGACACTATGGCTACACCTTC	CATSDSYGHYGYTF
.	TRBV12-3/TRBV12-4	many	TRBJ2-1	TGTGCCAGCAGTTTAGGACTTTACAATGAGCAGTTCTTC	CASSLGLYNEQFF
.	TRBV7-9	.	TRBJ2-4	TGTGCCAGCAGCCGCACCAGTCGGGCTAGCGATGGCATTCAGTACTTC	CASSRTSRASDGIQYF
TRBD1	TRBV6-5	many	TRBJ2-2	TGTGCCAGCAGTTGGGGACAGGGGGAACGCAACACCGGGGAGCTGTTTTTT	CASSWGQGERNTGELFF
.	TRBV6-5	.	TRBJ1-4	TGTGCCAGCAGTTACAGGGGTGAGGGTGAAAAACTGTTTTTT	CASSYRGEGEKLFF
.	TRBV27	few	TRBJ2-2	TGTGCCAGCCGGAGCCGACGCGGGGAAGGCACCGGGGAGCTGTTTTTT	CASRSRRGEGTGELFF
.	TRBV21-1	few	TRBJ2-7	TGTGCCAGCAGCAAATACCAGGGCGGGGACGAGCAGTACTTC	CASSKYQGGDEQYF
.	TRBV4-1	many	TRBJ1-1	TGCGCCAGCAGCCAAGATGGGGGGGAAGCTTTCTTT	CASSQDGGEAFF
TRBD2	TRBV4-1	few	TRBJ2-4	TGCGCCAGCAGCCAAGCAGCGGGGGGGCTCAACGAAAACATTCAGTACTTC	CASSQAAGGLNENIQYF
TRBD2	TRBV2	.	TRBJ2-1	TGTGCCAGCAGTGAATCCATCCGCGGGACTAGCGGGGCGCGGGGCCCTGAGCAGTTCTTC	CASSESIRGTSGARGPEQFF
TRBD1	TRBV5-6	.	TRBJ1-6	TGTGCCAGCAGCTTGGGGGTCAGGGGACAGGGACCCCTCCACTTT	CASSLGVRGQGPLHF
.	TRBV6-2/TRBV6-3	many	TRBJ1-1	TGTGCCAGCGTACAAAACGGCACGAACACTGAAGCTTTCTTT	CASVQNGTNTEAFF
TRBD1	TRBV15	many	TRBJ2-3	TGTGCCACCAGCAGAGATCTAGGACAGGGGGCCGCGCAGTATTTT	CATSRDLGQGAAQYF
TRBD1	TRBV7-6	many	TRBJ2-2	TGTGCCAGCAGTCTAGACAGGGGCACCGGGGAGCTGTTTTTT	CASSLDRGTGELFF
TRBD1	TRBV3-1	many	TRBJ2-1	TGTGCCAGCAGCCTCACCGGGACAGGGAATGAGCAGTTCTTC	CASSLTGTGNEQFF
.	TRBV4-1	many	TRBJ2-7	TGCGCCAGCAGCCGGGGGACAACCAACGAGCAGTACTTC	CASSRGTTNEQYF
.	TRBV21-1	.	TRBJ2-5	TGTGCCAGCAGCAAAGGGGACAGGGGGCAAGAGACCCAGTACTTC	CASSKGDRGQETQYF
.	TRBV3-1	many	TRBJ1-1	TGTGCCAGCAGCCGATCAGACACTGAAGCTTTCTTT	CASSRSDTEAFF
.	TRBV12-3/TRBV12-4	.	TRBJ1-2	TGTGCCAGCAGTCCGTCCACAGGGCCAGCTAACTATGGCTACACCTTC	CASSPSTGPANYGYTF
.	TRBV10-3	.	TRBJ1-1	TGTGCCATCCAGTCGGGGGGCACTGAAGCTTTCTTT	CAIQSGGTEAFF
.	TRBV24-1	many	TRBJ2-1	TGTGCCACCAGTGATTTTCCAAACGGGAATGAGCAGTTCTTC	CATSDFPNGNEQFF
.	TRBV2	many	TRBJ1-1	TGTGCCAGCCGATACGGGATCACTGAAGCTTTCTTT	CASRYGITEAFF
.	TRBV5-6	many	TRBJ2-3	TGTGCCAGCAGCTTGCCGGGCACAGATACGCAGTATTTT	CASSLPGTDTQYF
TRBD1	TRBV29-1	many	TRBJ1-4	TGCAGCACAACGGGACAGGGGAACTCTAATGAAAAACTGTTTTTT	CSTTGQGNSNEKLFF
.	TRBV6-1	many	TRBJ1-2	TGTGCCAGCAGTGCGTTTCAGGCCGGGATTGACAGTAACTATGGCTACACCTTC	CASSAFQAGIDSNYGYTF
.	TRBV12-3/TRBV12-4	.	TRBJ1-1	TGTGCCAGCAGTCGACAGTACATGAACACTGAAGCTTTCTTT	CASSRQYMNTEAFF
.	TRBV6-2/TRBV6-3	many	TRBJ2-1	TGTGCCAGCAGGCCCTGGGGGGGGCCGAGCTCCTACAATGAGCAGTTCTTC	CASRPWGGPSSYNEQFF
.	TRBV20-1	.	TRBJ1-2	TGCAGTGCTCACAGGGAGAACTATGGCTACACCTTC	CSAHRENYGYTF
.	TRBV10-3	.	TRBJ2-6	TGTGCCATCAGGGGGACCCGAGACTCTGGGGCCAACGTCCTGACTTTC	CAIRGTRDSGANVLTF
.	TRBV7-6	many	TRBJ2-1	TGTGCCAGCAGCTCTACTCACAGGGCTCCTAAATACAATGAGCAGTTCTTC	CASSSTHRAPKYNEQFF
TRBD1	TRBV5-1	many	TRBJ2-3	TGCGCCAGCAGCATGGGACAGGGGGCTACAGATACGCAGTATTTT	CASSMGQGATDTQYF
.	TRBV19	few	TRBJ1-5	TGTGCCAGTGGACCCCTAGCGAATCAGCCCCAGCATTTT	CASGPLANQPQHF
TRBD2	TRBV11-1	many	TRBJ2-2	TGTGCCAGCAGCTTAGCGGAAATAGCGGGGGAGAACACCGGGGAGCTGTTTTTT	CASSLAEIAGENTGELFF
.	TRBV11-2	many	TRBJ2-7	TGTGCCAGCAGCTTAGAGTACGAGCAGTACTTC	CASSLEYEQYF
TRBD2	TRBV27	many	TRBJ2-3	TGTGCCAGCAGTGGGCTAGCGGGGGGTATCACAGATACGCAGTATTTT	CASSGLAGGITDTQYF
TRBD2	TRBV4-1	many	TRBJ2-2	TGCGCCAGCAGCCATCCACCTAGCGGGGGAATGCACACCGGGGAGCTGTTTTTT	CASSHPPSGGMHTGELFF
.	TRBV11-2	many	TRBJ1-1	TGTGCCAGCAGCTTATCCAGGGAGGGGACTGAAGCTTTCTTT	CASSLSREGTEAFF
.	TRBV7-6	medium-sized	TRBJ2-1	TGTGCCAGCAGCTTAGCGTTGGTTCCCTACAATGAGCAGTTCTTC	CASSLALVPYNEQFF
TRBD2	TRBV7-6	few	TRBJ2-5	TGTGCCAGCAGCCGACTAGCGGGGGCTACCTACCAAGAGACCCAGTACTTC	CASSRLAGATYQETQYF
.	TRBV19	many	TRBJ2-7	TGTGCCAGTAGTACGGGATCAGGGAGTTACGAGCAGTACTTC	CASSTGSGSYEQYF
.	TRBV2	many	TRBJ2-5	TGTGCCAGCAGTGGTACGGACCACCTCTACCAAGAGACCCAGTACTTC	CASSGTDHLYQETQYF
TRBD1	TRBV29-1	many	TRBJ1-4	TGCAGCGCCAGGACAGGGTTAAACGAAAAACTGTTTTTT	CSARTGLNEKLFF
TRBD2	TRBV11-2	.	TRBJ2-3	TGTGCCAGCAGGCGGACTAGCGGGGGGATTACAGATACGCAGTATTTT	CASRRTSGGITDTQYF
.	TRBV6-1	few	TRBJ1-4	TGTGCCAGCAGTGAAGACCGGACAGCGTATAATGAAAAACTGTTTTTT	CASSEDRTAYNEKLFF
TRBD2	TRBV10-3	many	TRBJ2-2	TGTGCCATCAGTGAGTTAGGACTAGCGGCGAACACCGGGGAGCTGTTTTTT	CAISELGLAANTGELFF
.	TRBV7-2	.	TRBJ1-2	TGTGCCAGCAGCCCAAGGGGGGGGCTCCTCTTCTATGGCTACACCTTC	CASSPRGGLLFYGYTF
TRBD2	TRBV6-5	many	TRBJ2-2	TGTGCCAGCAGTTACTCGAATTCGCTAGCGGGTACCGGGGAGCTGTTTTTT	CASSYSNSLAGTGELFF
.	TRBV6-1	many	TRBJ2-1	TGTGCCAGCAGCGACCCAAGGGGCAGGGGAACGAATGAGCAGTTCTTC	CASSDPRGRGTNEQFF
TRBD2	TRBV10-3	.	TRBJ2-1	TGTGCCATCAGTGAGGGGGGGGAACCCTACAATGAGCAGTTCTTC	CAISEGGEPYNEQFF
TRBD1	TRBV7-9	many	TRBJ2-5	TGTGCCAGCAGCTTAATAAGGGACAGGGGAGGAAGGGAGACCCAGTACTTC	CASSLIRDRGGRETQYF
TRBD2	TRBV11-2	few	TRBJ2-1	TGTGCCAGCAGTCCAAGCGGGGGTCACTCCTACAATGAGCAGTTCTTC	CASSPSGGHSYNEQFF
TRBD2	TRBV12-5	many	TRBJ2-5	TGTGCTAGTGGTTCGCCCATAGCGGGCGAGGGAGAGACCCAGTACTTC	CASGSPIAGEGETQYF
TRBD2	TRBV6-5	many	TRBJ2-1	TGTGCCAGCAGTTGGACTAGCGGGGGAGGTGAGCAGTTCTTC	CASSWTSGGGEQFF
TRBD1	TRBV7-9	many	TRBJ2-7	TGTGCCAGCAGCCCCACGACAGGGTCTCCCTACGAGCAGTACTTC	CASSPTTGSPYEQYF
TRBD1	TRBV5-5	many	TRBJ2-1	TGTGCCAGCAGCTCCGGGTCGGGACAGGGGCGTGAGCAGTTCTTC	CASSSGSGQGREQFF
TRBD2	TRBV7-8	few	TRBJ2-7	TGTGCCAGCAGCGTCCGACTAGCGGGGTACGAGCAGTACTTC	CASSVRLAGYEQYF
.	TRBV28	few	TRBJ2-2	TGTGCCAGCAGTTTTGTTTCCAGGAACACCGGGGAGCTGTTTTTT	CASSFVSRNTGELFF